Below are 21 T cell receptor beta chains sequenced from a single sample in a study of cytomegalovirus exposure and HLA in healthy donors. This table comes from immunoSEQ multiplex PCR, and its TCRdb copy is limited to in-frame clones, with some not included. This table has fewer than 90,000 clones, about 94% appearing once. Source material: PBMCs. The receptors come from a woman aged 18-29 years in good health and CMV-seronegative.

V gene TRBV7-6 combines with J gene TRBJ1-4, with D unclear. Trimming shortened V by 0 bases and J by 5 bases, and 13 bases separated the two germline ends. The CDR3 consists of 16 residues. Germline lookup yields CDR1 SGHVS and CDR2 FNYEAQ. CDR3 protein: CASSLALGRMNEKLFF. DNA for the CDR3: TGTGCCAGCAGCTTAGCGCTCGGCAGGATGAATGAAAAACTGTTTTTT.

V gene TRBV9 combines with J gene TRBJ2-2; 8 nucleotides line up with TRBD2. J gave up 0 bases and V 0 bases, and 4 bases lay outside the gene matches. The CDR3 consists of 17 residues. The germline gives CDR1 SGDLS, CDR2 YYNGEE. In nucleotides, the CDR3 is TGTGCCAGCAGCGTAGCTAGCGGGCACGCGAACACCGGGGAGCTGTTTTTT. Its protein product is CASSVASGHANTGELFF.

CDR3 sequence reads: CAIGDEGALYGYTF. CDR3 sequence (DNA): TGTGCCATCGGCGACGAGGGAGCCCTATATGGCTACACCTTC. The chain recombines TRBV10-3 with TRBJ1-2; D gene uncertain. The CDR3 is made up of 14 amino acids. Deletions cut 8 bases from V and 5 bases from J, with 18 bases between. CDR1 ENHRY and CDR2 SYGVKD come from the germline V gene.

This clone was seen a single time. The V and J genes are TRBV4-1 and TRBJ2-6, with 7 bases that match TRBD2. Germline assignment: CDR1 MGHRA and CDR2 YSYEKL. The CDR3 runs 17 residues. Losses at the gene ends were 4 bases for V and 1 base for J; bases not matched to a gene: 7. CDR3 sequence reads: CASSRPGGLSGANVLTF. CDR3 sequence (DNA): TGCGCCAGCAGCCGCCCGGGGGGTTTATCTGGGGCCAACGTCCTGACTTTC.

This rearrangement joins TRBV28 to TRBJ2-3, with 12 bases lining up with TRBD2. J lost 0 bases, V lost 6 bases, and 10 bases had no gene match. Per germline, CDR1 MDHEN and CDR2 SYDVKM. The CDR3 is 18 residues long. The CDR3 nucleotides read TGTGCCAGCAGCTTACAAACTAGCGGGAGGCCAAGCACAGATACGCAGTATTTT. It translates to CASSLQTSGRPSTDTQYF.

The CDR3 here is CASSYSLEKLFF. CDR3 DNA: TGTGCCAGCAGTTACTCTCTAGAAAAACTGTTTTTT. The chain links TRBV6-6 to TRBJ1-4; D is ambiguous. V shed 0 bases and J shed 8 bases, with 4 bases lying between them. CDR1 MNHNY and CDR2 SVGAGI come from the germline V gene (reference sequence). The CDR3 has 12 residues.

In nucleotides, the CDR3 is TGTGCCAGCAGCTCCGCCCCTTGGGCCACAGATACGCAGTATTTT. It encodes CASSSAPWATDTQYF. V usage is TRBV5-5 and J usage is TRBJ2-3; D gene unclear. This CDR3 is 15 amino acids long. V lost 3 bases and J 2 bases, leaving 13 bases between the germline ends. Germline CDR1 is SGHKS and CDR2 is YYEKEE (reference sequence).

This clone was detected once. This chain links TRBV6-6 with TRBJ1-6, with TRBD1 matching over 8 bases. Germline lookup yields CDR1 MNHNY and CDR2 SVGAGI (reference sequence). This CDR3 has 14 amino acids. V was clipped by 5 bases and J by 10 bases; unmatched bases: 7. CDR3 in amino acids: CASSKTGGESPLHF. CDR3 sequence (DNA): TGTGCCAGCAGTAAAACAGGGGGGGAATCACCCCTCCACTTT.

This clone was recorded a few times. The V and J genes are TRBV9 and TRBJ1-2; 8 nucleotides agree with TRBD1. The V and J ends lost 10 bases and 0 bases, in that order; junction bases with no gene match: 11. The CDR3 extends over 15 amino acids. Germline V gives CDR1 SGDLS, CDR2 YYNGEE. CDR3 region: CAGAGTGAANYGYTF. CDR3 coding DNA: TGTGCCGGGGCCGGGACAGGCGCCGCTAACTATGGCTACACCTTC.

This clone is a singleton in its sample. The V gene is TRBV28, the J gene TRBJ2-5; 7 nucleotides match TRBD1. CDR1 is MDHEN and CDR2 is SYDVKM in the germline V gene. CDR3 length: 16 amino acids. V was pared by 5 bases and J by 4 bases, with 13 bases of the junction left unmatched. DNA of the CDR3: TGTGCCAGCAGTCTAAACAGGGGTCTTCGGGGAGAGACCCAGTACTTC. This translates into CASSLNRGLRGETQYF. The full variable domain, with the rest looked up from reference TRBV28 and TRBJ2-5, is DVKVTQSSRYLVKRTGEKVFLECVQDMDHENMFWYRQDPGLGLRLIYFSYDVKMKEKGDIPEGYSVSREKKERFSLILESASTNQTSMYLCASSLNRGLRGETQYFGPGTRLLVL.

The V gene is TRBV5-1, the J gene TRBJ2-2, with D possibly TRBD2 on 5 matching bases. Germline-derived CDR1 and CDR2 are SGHRS and YFSETQ. This CDR3 region has 15 residues. Trimming shortened V by 4 bases and J by 5 bases, and 15 bases separated the two germline ends. CDR3 residues: CASSGLGSGTGELFF. CDR3 bases: TGCGCCAGCAGCGGGCTTGGCTCGGGGACCGGGGAGCTGTTTTTT. Full variable domain (remainder filled in from reference TRBV5-1 and TRBJ2-2): KAGVTQTPRYLIKTRGQQVTLSCSPISGHRSVSWYQQTPGQGLQFLFEYFSETQRNKGNFPGRFSGRQFSNSRSEMNVSTLELGDSALYLCASSGLGSGTGELFFGEGSRLTVL.

The rearrangement links TRBV15 to TRBJ2-1; perhaps TRBD2 as D (6 bases). Trimming stripped 0 bases from V and 3 bases from J, with 9 bases between. This CDR3 has 15 residues. Germline loops: CDR1 LNHNV, CDR2 YYDKDF (reference sequence). The CDR3 loop reads CATSRDGTLYNEQFF. Here the CDR3 DNA reads TGTGCCACCAGCAGAGACGGGACTCTCTACAATGAGCAGTTCTTC.

This chain connects TRBV6-5 to TRBJ1-2, with 11 bases matching TRBD1. This CDR3 has 12 residues. Germline-derived CDR1 and CDR2 are MNHEY and SVGAGI. V was clipped by 8 bases and J by 8 bases; unmatched bases: 4. The CDR3: CASGTGGHGYTF. In DNA, the CDR3 is TGTGCCAGCGGGACAGGGGGTCACGGCTACACCTTC.

The chain has TRBV19 and TRBJ2-7; tentatively, D is TRBD2 (5 bases). V gave up 10 bases and J gave up 0 bases, with 13 bases separating them. Germline CDR1 LNHDA, CDR2 SQIVND (reference sequence). This CDR3 is 13 amino acids long. In DNA form, the CDR3 reads TGTGCCACCCGAGGACTCAGCTCCTACGAGCAGTACTTC. Its protein is CATRGLSSYEQYF.

This clone has just one count. The chain couples TRBV27 to TRBJ1-2; maybe TRBD1 (5 bases). Trimming removed 1 base from V and 4 bases from J, with 16 bases in between. The CDR3 loop spans 16 amino acids. From germline, CDR1 is MNHEY and CDR2 SMNVEV (reference sequence). The CDR3 nucleotides read TGTGCCAGCAGTTTATATGGGTGGGGCGACGGCTATGGCTACACCTTC. Encoded protein: CASSLYGWGDGYGYTF.

The chain joins TRBV19 to TRBJ2-1; 9 bases fit TRBD2. Losses at the gene ends were 6 bases for V and 9 bases for J; bases not matched to a gene: 6. This CDR3 has 13 amino acids. Per germline, CDR1 LNHDA and CDR2 SQIVND (reference sequence). This CDR3 is CASSLAGAGEQFF. The CDR3 nucleotides read TGTGCCAGTAGCTTAGCGGGAGCCGGTGAGCAGTTCTTC.

The chain's CDR3 is CASSVGGIDYYNEQFF. The CDR3 nucleotides read TGTGCCAGCAGCGTAGGAGGGATTGACTACTACAATGAGCAGTTCTTC. The chain combines TRBV9 with TRBJ2-1; D may be TRBD2 (5 bases). The CDR3 is 16 amino acids. CDR1 SGDLS and CDR2 YYNGEE come from the germline V gene. The V end was cut by 0 bases, the J end by 3 bases, with 13 bases between.

The gene calls are TRBV30 and TRBJ1-1, with a possible D match to TRBD1 (6 bases). The CDR3 consists of 14 residues. Trimming shortened V by 1 base and J by 2 bases, and 11 bases separated the two germline ends. Germline CDR1 and CDR2: GTSNPN and SVGIG (reference sequence). The CDR3 loop is CAWSGTVENTEAFF. CDR3 nucleotides: TGTGCCTGGAGTGGGACAGTAGAAAACACTGAAGCTTTCTTT.

This chain joins TRBV5-1 and TRBJ2-1, with 8 bases lining up with TRBD1. The J segment lost 2 bases and the V segment lost 4 bases, leaving 8 bases of the junction unmatched. The CDR3 is 16 amino acids. Looked up from germline, CDR1 is SGHRS and CDR2 is YFSETQ. CDR3 sequence: CASSRDTTGAYNEQFF. The CDR3 DNA is TGCGCCAGCAGCCGAGATACGACAGGGGCCTACAATGAGCAGTTCTTC. Complete variable domain (other parts from reference TRBV5-1 and TRBJ2-1): KAGVTQTPRYLIKTRGQQVTLSCSPISGHRSVSWYQQTPGQGLQFLFEYFSETQRNKGNFPGRFSGRQFSNSRSEMNVSTLELGDSALYLCASSRDTTGAYNEQFFGPGTRLTVL.

The rearrangement uses TRBV19 and TRBJ2-5, with D possibly TRBD2 on 6 matching bases. The V and J ends lost 3 bases and 2 bases respectively, with 10 bases between them. Looked up from germline, CDR1 is LNHDA and CDR2 is SQIVND (reference sequence). This CDR3 has 14 residues. CDR3 nucleotide sequence: TGTGCCAGTAGTATTTCGAGCGGGCAAGAGACCCAGTACTTC. The encoded protein is CASSISSGQETQYF.

The chain uses TRBV2 and TRBJ1-1; D is uncertain. V shed 6 bases and J shed 4 bases, with 12 bases lying between them. Germline V gives CDR1 SNHLY, CDR2 FYNNEI. The CDR3 spans 13 residues. As DNA, the CDR3 is TGTGCCAGCAGCCCGGAGCGGTTCACTGAAGCTTTCTTT. This encodes CASSPERFTEAFF.